The present TCR beta chain was sequenced within a study of T cell responses to AZD1222 COVID-19 vaccine. About this clone: Its matching antigen is unknown.

Study-wide results and caveats: Close to half of spike-specific TCRs reportedly recognize unmutated variant regions.

V lost 5 bases and J 5 bases, leaving 12 bases between the germline ends. This CDR3 is built from 13 residues. Germline loops: CDR1 MNHNS, CDR2 SASEGT. The method was immunoSEQ multiplex PCR; TCRdb's version includes in-frame clones alone and lacks a portion of them. The table records more than 140,000 clones, 88% of them present only once. The chain has TRBV6-1 and TRBJ1-2; D uncertain. The sample was peripheral blood, taken on day 0 of AZD1222 vaccination. This clonotype was sampled from an adult in good health. The CDR3 spells CASSLGREYGYTF. The CDR3 DNA follows: TGTGCCAGCAGTTTAGGACGCGAATATGGCTACACCTTC.